One sample yielded the 19 T cell receptor beta chains listed below, sequenced in a study of T cells in Graves' hyperthyroidism and ophthalmopathy. What was amplified from RNA transcripts were TCR beta CDR3 regions. HTBI primers were employed in a first-round RT-PCR of the TCR CDR3. From the multiplex PCR reads, TCRdb called clonotypes with MiXCR, one entry per CDR3 protein. The sample has 730,000 or so distinct CDR3 sequences, 15% to 20% seen once. Source material: blood. Receptors originate from a woman in her forties or fifties with Graves' hyperthyroidism that later progressed to Graves' ophthalmopathy.

This chain connects TRBV2 to TRBJ2-6, with 10 bases identical to TRBD1. Germline trimming cut 6 bases from V and 3 bases from J; bases unmatched to any gene: 5. The CDR3 covers 16 residues. CDR1 and CDR2 (germline): SNHLY, FYNNEI. This CDR3 reads CASRATGGFGANVLTF. The CDR3 coding sequence is TGTGCCAGCAGAGCGACAGGGGGCTTTGGGGCCAACGTCCTGACTTTC. Using reference TRBV2 and TRBJ2-6 for the parts outside the CDR3, the full variable domain is EPEVTQTPSHQVTQMGQEVILRCVPISNHLYFYWYRQILGQKVEFLVSFYNNEISEKSEIFDDQFSVERPDGSNFTLKIRSTKLEDSAMYFCASRATGGFGANVLTFGAGSRLTVL.

The J gene is TRBJ2-5, the V gene TRBV30; 7 bases are shared with TRBD2. This CDR3 spans 12 amino acids. After removal of 4 bases from V and 4 bases from J, the junction contained 3 bases not matched to a gene. Germline CDR1 and CDR2: GTSNPN and SVGIG (reference sequence). CDR3 sequence: CAWNPGGETQYF. The CDR3 bases are TGTGCCTGGAACCCGGGGGGAGAGACCCAGTACTTC.

This clonotype has just a few counts. The chain is built from TRBV6-1 and TRBJ1-5, with D perhaps TRBD1 (6 bases). This CDR3 region has 18 residues. V was pared by 1 base and J by 5 bases, with 21 bases between. Germline CDR1 is MNHNS and CDR2 is SASEGT. The CDR3 is CASSEGKMWGHRDQPQHF. The CDR3 DNA reads TGTGCCAGCAGTGAAGGCAAAATGTGGGGACACAGGGATCAGCCCCAGCATTTT.

This clonotype was found a few times. The V and J genes are TRBV20-1 and TRBJ2-3; D might be TRBD1 or TRBD2, each matching 5 bases. The CDR3 length is 15 residues. From germline, CDR1 is DFQATT and CDR2 SNEGSKA (reference sequence). V was clipped by 6 bases and J by 0 bases, with 16 bases between them. The CDR3 spells CSAGAIGPSTDTQYF. The CDR3 DNA sequence: TGCAGTGCCGGGGCGATAGGCCCTAGCACAGATACGCAGTATTTT.

V usage is TRBV29-1 and J usage is TRBJ2-3, with a possible D match to TRBD1 (6 bases). V lost 1 base and J 3 bases, leaving 17 bases between the germline ends. CDR3 size: 16 residues. Germline V gene lookup returns CDR1 SQVTM and CDR2 ANQGSEA. This chain's CDR3 is CSVEGHRESGTDTQYF. The CDR3, as DNA: TGCAGCGTTGAAGGGCACAGGGAATCAGGGACAGATACGCAGTATTTT.

This clonotype has ten or more counts. The genes are TRBV12-3 or TRBV12-4 and TRBJ1-1; 7 nucleotides align to TRBD1. J was trimmed by 5 bases and V by 5 bases; bases with no gene match: 5. The CDR3 runs to 13 residues. CDR3 nucleotides: TGTGCCAGCAGTACAGGGGAGGGTACTGAAGCTTTCTTT. Translated: CASSTGEGTEAFF.

This clonotype occurred many times. This chain uses TRBV5-1 with TRBJ2-1, with TRBD2 matching 10 bases. The CDR3 sequence is 16 residues long. Losses at the gene ends were 1 base for V and 9 bases for J; bases not matched to a gene: 10. Germline loops: CDR1 SGHRS, CDR2 YFSETQ. The CDR3 loop reads CASSLFSGGPLTEQFF. DNA for the CDR3: TGCGCCAGCAGCTTGTTTAGCGGGGGGCCCTTGACTGAGCAGTTCTTC.

There are a few counts of this clonotype. The rearrangement links TRBV12-3 or TRBV12-4 to TRBJ1-1; D is undetermined. V was cut by 6 bases and J by 0 bases, with 17 bases left in between. The CDR3 is 16 amino acids. CDR3 protein: CASSQQAHHMNTEAFF. The DNA of the CDR3 is TGTGCCAGCAGCCAGCAGGCGCACCATATGAACACTGAAGCTTTCTTT.

This clonotype was recorded many times. V and J are TRBV3-1 and TRBJ1-4; D gene uncertain. The germline CDR1 and CDR2 sequences are LGHDT and YNNKEL (reference sequence). V was clipped by 7 bases and J by 7 bases, with 13 bases between them. The CDR3 loop spans 13 amino acids. Here the CDR3 reads CASTAGMGEKLFF. The CDR3 DNA is TGTGCCAGCACGGCGGGGATGGGTGAAAAACTGTTTTTT.

This clonotype was observed many times. V is TRBV11-2 and J is TRBJ2-1; maybe TRBD2 (5 bases). V lost 3 bases and J 2 bases, leaving 23 bases between the germline ends. CDR1 is SGHAT, CDR2 FQNNGV, per germline. The CDR3 is made up of 19 amino acids. CDR3 DNA sequence: TGTGCCAGCAGCTTCGGACCCCCGGGGATAGGAGCCGCCTACAATGAGCAGTTCTTC. Translating it yields CASSFGPPGIGAAYNEQFF.

CDR3 loop: CASSRPGTSETQYF. CDR3 sequence (DNA): TGTGCCAGCAGCCGGCCTGGGACTTCAGAGACCCAGTACTTC. This sequence joins TRBV7-2 and TRBJ2-5; the D gene is possibly TRBD2 (6 bases). Trimming left V 5 bases short and J 4 bases short, with 14 bases between. This CDR3 region has 14 residues. Per the germline V gene, CDR1 is SGHTA and CDR2 is FQGNSA.

This clonotype was seen a handful of times. The chain's CDR3 is CASSSRQGAHTEAFF. The CDR3 nucleotides read TGTGCCAGCAGCTCGCGACAGGGGGCTCACACTGAAGCTTTCTTT. The chain is built from TRBV9 and TRBJ1-1; TRBD1 agrees at 10 bases. In germline, CDR1 is SGDLS, CDR2 YYNGEE. The V and J ends lost 4 bases and 3 bases, in that order; junction bases with no gene match: 6. The CDR3 covers 15 residues.

This clonotype was seen at least ten times. The chain recombines TRBV6-1 with TRBJ1-5; D not certain. The germline V gene has CDR1 MNHNS and CDR2 SASEGT. Trimming removed 6 bases at V and 0 bases at J, with 15 bases between. The CDR3 covers 16 residues. The chain's CDR3 is CASSEPDDFSNQPQHF. CDR3 bases: TGTGCCAGCAGCGAACCCGACGACTTTAGCAATCAGCCCCAGCATTTT.

The chain joins TRBV7-9 to TRBJ2-7; D possibly corresponds to TRBD2 (6 bases). The V end was cut by 2 bases, the J end by 7 bases, with 12 bases between. CDR1 is SEHNR and CDR2 is FQNEAQ in the germline V gene (reference sequence). The CDR3 consists of 13 residues. This CDR3 is CASSLSGVWEQYF. As DNA, the CDR3 is TGTGCCAGCAGCTTATCGGGGGTCTGGGAGCAGTACTTC.

This clonotype was seen many times. This sequence joins TRBV10-3 and TRBJ1-5, with 11 bases aligning to TRBD1. The CDR3 sequence is 13 residues long. Germline CDR1 reads ENHRY; CDR2 reads SYGVKD. J gave up 5 bases and V 6 bases, and 0 bases lay outside the gene matches. CDR3 coding DNA: TGTGCCATCAGGGGACAGGGGGATCAGCCCCAGCATTTT. Translation gives CAIRGQGDQPQHF.

The CDR3 bases are TGTGCCAGCAGTGTACGGACTAGCGGGGCTAGCACAGATACGCAGTATTTT. Amino acids: CASSVRTSGASTDTQYF. The gene calls are TRBV6-2 or TRBV6-3 and TRBJ2-3, with 12 bases identical to TRBD2. Germline V gene data show CDR1 as MNHEY and CDR2 as SVGEGT. V was pared by 5 bases and J by 0 bases, with 6 bases of the junction left unmatched. This CDR3 comprises 17 residues.

This clonotype occurred many times. The genes are TRBV9 and TRBJ2-2, with D perhaps matching TRBD1 (7 bases). Germline V gene lookup returns CDR1 SGDLS and CDR2 YYNGEE. V was clipped by 5 bases and J by 4 bases, with 18 bases between them. The CDR3 runs 16 residues. The CDR3 region is CASSLKSQGGTGELFF. The DNA of the CDR3 is TGTGCCAGCAGTCTAAAAAGTCAGGGGGGCACCGGGGAGCTGTTTTTT.

The chain joins TRBV20-1 to TRBJ2-3, with 8 bases aligning to TRBD2. The germline V gene encodes CDR1 DFQATT and CDR2 SNEGSKA (reference sequence). V was clipped by 3 bases and J by 4 bases; unmatched bases: 15. CDR3 length equals 17 residues. CDR3 sequence (DNA): TGCAGTGCTAGGGTCCAGAAGGGCGGGAGGTTCTCAGATACGCAGTATTTT. Translated: CSARVQKGGRFSDTQYF.

This clonotype turned up a few times. The rearrangement uses TRBV12-3 or TRBV12-4 and TRBJ2-5; possible D gene TRBD1, 5 bases. The V end lost 6 bases, the J end lost 5 bases, and 16 bases lay between the germline ends. The CDR3 has 14 residues. The CDR3 DNA sequence: TGTGCCAGCAGCAACGCTGACAGATACGAGACCCAGTACTTC. Translating it yields CASSNADRYETQYF.